This T cell receptor beta chain was identified during a study of blood T cell repertoires in COVID-19 (TCRdb year 2020). In the study overall: Collaborator samples came from the United States, Italy and Spain and covered acute and convalescent phases of COVID-19. The material from the prospective study consisted of cDNA or gDNA derived from T cells, B-cell-depleted T cells, or PBMCs. Deeply sampled blood TCRbeta repertoires from subjects exposed to, actively infected with, or recovered from COVID-19 were included in the dataset. A freely available public database, intended as a resource for researchers studying the immune response to SARS-CoV-2, is where the repertoires were released. Samples came from the ongoing ImmuneRACE study (first 160 participants) plus 1,254 subjects from 6 global collaborators. Nearly every sample came with metadata listing a de-identified subject ID, COVID-19 status, age in years and sex. HLA class I and class II types, where available, came from metadata supplied by the sample provider rather than from assay-based typing.

Collaborating institutions collected whole blood in K2EDTA tubes following their own protocols. For TCRbeta analysis, collaborator samples were shipped as frozen whole blood, as isolated PBMCs, or as DNA extracted from either sample type. The germline V gene supplies CDR1 SQVTM and CDR2 ANQGSEA. The CDR3 holds 14 amino acids from the cysteine to the phenylalanine. The sequence is cut down to CDR3 DNA, 42 bases in frame from base 1. Relative to germline, V is missing 7 bases and J is missing 8 bases, with 11 bases of the junction outside any gene match. In the case of this clone: There is no known antigen for this receptor. Per-nucleotide qualities are absent, and no much larger clonotype sits a single base away.

The immunoSEQ Assay, a bias-controlled multiplex PCR, was used to amplify TCRbeta CDR3 regions from genomic DNA. On the study's bioinformatics: Nucleated cell counts per sample were estimated from amplification of reference gene primers within the assay. Sequence reads were collapsed and filtered to measure the absolute abundance of every unique TCRbeta CDR3 rearrangement. For each sample, productive Simpson clonality was calculated by taking the square root of Simpson's diversity index across productive rearrangements. TCRdb's version of the immuneACCESS table is confined to in-frame rearrangements and falls short of the full clone set. An unresolved V gene accounts for under half of the shortfall where checked; the remainder is of unknown origin. V and J calls and clone size are copied from that table; D and trimming were computed from the DNA. Within this sample are approximately 190,000 clones, with roughly four fifths of them counted one time only. Jointly, the top ten make up approximately 6.1% of the sample.

Study-wide findings and limitations: Clinical and demographic metadata were provided uncurated, with the amount varying by source and participant.

Source material: peripheral blood. Rearrangement joined TRBV29-1 to TRBJ2-1; the junction holds 10 bases that match TRBD2. The receptor comes from a woman in her thirties or forties with acute or convalescent COVID-19. The encoded CDR3 is CSANSGGALYEQFF. The DNA reads as follows: TGCAGCGCCAACAGCGGGGGGGCCTTGTATGAGCAGTTCTTC.